This T cell receptor (beta chain) stems from a study of T cells in Graves' hyperthyroidism and ophthalmopathy. Orbital computed tomography and thyroid ultrasound, together with serum TRAb and thyroxine and clinical symptoms, were used for diagnoses. Amplification of TCR beta CDR3 regions was performed using RNA transcripts as template. A first-round RT-PCR of the TCR CDR3 used the HTBI primer set. TCRdb called the multiplex PCR reads again in MiXCR, with one record for every CDR3 protein. The sample includes about half a million distinct CDR3 sequences, just under 20% of them seen just once. Germline CDR1 and CDR2: ENHRY and SYGVKD. The CDR3 spans 13 residues. V dropped 10 bases and J dropped 7 bases, with 16 bases sitting between them.

The V gene is TRBV10-3, the J gene TRBJ1-4; no firm D call. The material sequenced was blood. This receptor was identified in a man aged 40-49 years with Graves' ophthalmopathy. The CDR3 region is CATGTNSGEKLFF. CDR3 nucleotide sequence: TGTGCCACCGGCACGAACTCGGGTGAAAAACTGTTTTTT.